One sample yielded the 5 T cell receptor beta chains listed below, sequenced in a study of blood T cell repertoires in COVID-19. Clones were sequenced by immunoSEQ multiplex PCR, and TCRdb holds only the in-frame ones, with some missing. The profile shows about 57,000 clones, less than 80% of them singletons. Sequenced sample: peripheral blood. These receptors all come from a human donor in a cohort sampled during active COVID-19.

This clone appeared a single time. This chain connects TRBV7-9 to TRBJ2-6; TRBD1 matches at 9 bases. CDR1 and CDR2 from the germline V gene are SEHNR and FQNEAQ (reference sequence). The length of the CDR3 is 16 residues. The junction had 7 bases not matched to a gene; V was cut back by 8 bases and J by 2 bases. Written as DNA, the CDR3 is TGTGCCAGCCGGACAGGGGTTATTGCTGGGGCCAACGTCCTGACTTTC. Protein sequence: CASRTGVIAGANVLTF.

The chain joins TRBV9 to TRBJ2-6; D possibly corresponds to TRBD1 (6 bases). The CDR3 has 19 amino acids. The V end was cut by 3 bases, the J end by 0 bases, with 19 bases between. CDR1 and CDR2 from the germline V gene are SGDLS and YYNGEE. CDR3 nucleotide sequence: TGTGCCAGCAGCGAGACACAGGGAACCCACTCCTCTGGGGCCAACGTCCTGACTTTC. Translation: CASSETQGTHSSGANVLTF.

This chain uses TRBV5-1 with TRBJ2-7; 9 positions match TRBD1. Per germline, CDR1 SGHRS and CDR2 YFSETQ. This CDR3 is built from 16 residues. Trimming took 0 bases from V and 5 from J; bases not matched to a gene: 9. CDR3 amino acids: CASSLGAGTGIHEQYF. For the CDR3, the DNA is TGCGCCAGCAGCTTGGGGGCCGGGACAGGGATCCACGAGCAGTACTTC.

There are a few counts of this clone. The V and J genes are TRBV24-1 and TRBJ1-2; 8 bases are shared with TRBD1. Germline trimming cut 7 bases from V and 7 bases from J; bases unmatched to any gene: 7. This CDR3 comprises 13 residues. The germline V gene encodes CDR1 KGHDR and CDR2 SFDVKD. The CDR3 protein is CATRPTGVGGYTF. The CDR3 bases are TGTGCCACCAGACCGACAGGGGTGGGTGGCTACACCTTC.

To note about this clone: This sample includes further DNA sequences coding for the same CDR3. This chain links TRBV19 with TRBJ2-7; 9 bases line up with TRBD1. This CDR3 spans 14 amino acids. Germline CDR1 and CDR2: LNHDA and SQIVND (reference sequence). V trimming: 3 bases; J trimming: 6 bases; junction bases outside the gene matches: 6. CDR3 nucleotides: TGTGCCAGTAGTATGTCGGGACAGGGCCCCGAGCAGTACTTC. This sequence encodes CASSMSGQGPEQYF.